This T cell receptor beta chain was captured by sequencing in a study of PD-1 blockade in classical Hodgkin lymphoma. Study summary: Patients got intravenous nivolumab 3 mg/kg every 2 weeks. Study outcomes and limitations: The authors have not defined what causes the repertoire differences, possibly disease activity or prior therapy. Newly diagnosed patients and complete responders had comparable diversity at baseline. Reported baseline diversity: healthy donors highest, relapsed/refractory patients lowest.

All the patients suffered relapse after autologous stem cell transplantation, and brentuximab vedotin exposure differed. Isolation of CD4+ T cells from thawed PBMCs was performed by magnetic negative selection. The germline V and J ends were trimmed by 0 bases and 5 bases, with 10 bases remaining between them. Germline V CDR1 and CDR2: MGHRA, YSYEKL. The CDR3 is made up of 14 amino acids. TCRdb's copy holds only in-frame clones and misses some; the assay was immunoSEQ multiplex PCR. The sample shows about 6,400 clones, less than 80% of them seen only once. In this sample, this clone turned up a few times. Its antigen is undetermined.

Sequencing was performed on CD4+ T cells from blood, taken at baseline. The sequence came from a human donor with classical Hodgkin lymphoma. The gene calls are TRBV4-1 and TRBJ1-1; possible D gene TRBD1, 6 bases. The CDR3 DNA reads TGCGCCAGCAGCCAAGATACAGGGAGGACTGAAGCTTTCTTT. Protein: CASSQDTGRTEAFF.